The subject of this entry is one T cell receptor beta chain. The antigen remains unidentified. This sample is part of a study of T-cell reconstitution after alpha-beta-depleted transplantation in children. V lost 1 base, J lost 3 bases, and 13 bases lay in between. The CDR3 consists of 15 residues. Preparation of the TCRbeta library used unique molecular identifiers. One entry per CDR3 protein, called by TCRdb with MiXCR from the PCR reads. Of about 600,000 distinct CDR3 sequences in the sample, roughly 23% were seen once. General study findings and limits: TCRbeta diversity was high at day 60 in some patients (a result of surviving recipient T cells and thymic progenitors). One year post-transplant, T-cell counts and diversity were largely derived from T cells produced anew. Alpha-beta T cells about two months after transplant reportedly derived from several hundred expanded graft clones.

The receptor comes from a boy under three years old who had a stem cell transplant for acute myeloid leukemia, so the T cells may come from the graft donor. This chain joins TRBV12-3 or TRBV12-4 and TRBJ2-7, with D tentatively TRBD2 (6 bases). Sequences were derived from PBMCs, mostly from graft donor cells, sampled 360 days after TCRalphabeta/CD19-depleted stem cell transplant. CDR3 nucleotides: TGTGCCAGCAGTTTAGTGGCTTGGCGGGGCTACGAGCAGTACTTC. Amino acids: CASSLVAWRGYEQYF.